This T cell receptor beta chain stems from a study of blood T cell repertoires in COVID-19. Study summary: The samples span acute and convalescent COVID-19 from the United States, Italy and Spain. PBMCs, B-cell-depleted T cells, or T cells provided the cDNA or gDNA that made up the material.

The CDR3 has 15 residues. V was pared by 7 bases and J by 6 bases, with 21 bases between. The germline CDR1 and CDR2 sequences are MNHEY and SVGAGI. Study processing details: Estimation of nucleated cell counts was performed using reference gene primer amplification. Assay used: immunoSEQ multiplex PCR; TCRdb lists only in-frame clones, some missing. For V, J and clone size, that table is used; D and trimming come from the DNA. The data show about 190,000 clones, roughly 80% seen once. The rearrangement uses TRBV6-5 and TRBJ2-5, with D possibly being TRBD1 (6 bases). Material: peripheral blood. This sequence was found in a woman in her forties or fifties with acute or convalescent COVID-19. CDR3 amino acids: CASIRDTQGGKTQYF. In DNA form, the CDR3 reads TGTGCCAGCATCCGGGACACCCAAGGAGGAAAGACCCAGTACTTC.